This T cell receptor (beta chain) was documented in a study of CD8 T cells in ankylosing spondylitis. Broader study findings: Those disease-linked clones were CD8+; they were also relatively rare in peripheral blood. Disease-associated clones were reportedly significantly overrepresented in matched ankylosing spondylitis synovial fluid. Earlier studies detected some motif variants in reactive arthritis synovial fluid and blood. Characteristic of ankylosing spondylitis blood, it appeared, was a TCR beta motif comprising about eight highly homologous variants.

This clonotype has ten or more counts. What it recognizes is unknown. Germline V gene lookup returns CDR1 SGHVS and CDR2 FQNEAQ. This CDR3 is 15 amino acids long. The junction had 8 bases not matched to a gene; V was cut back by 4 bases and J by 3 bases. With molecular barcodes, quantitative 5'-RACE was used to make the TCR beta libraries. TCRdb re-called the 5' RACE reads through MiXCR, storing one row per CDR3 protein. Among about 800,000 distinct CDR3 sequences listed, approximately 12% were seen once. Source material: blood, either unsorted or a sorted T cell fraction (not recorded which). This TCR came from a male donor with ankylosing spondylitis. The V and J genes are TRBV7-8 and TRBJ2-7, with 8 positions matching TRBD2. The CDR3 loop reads CASSYTISGVYEQYF. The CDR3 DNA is TGTGCCAGCAGCTACACAATTAGCGGGGTCTACGAGCAGTACTTC.